These 21 T cell receptor beta chains were all obtained from the same sample, sequenced in a study of cytomegalovirus exposure and HLA in healthy donors. The PCR ran on 60 Vbeta and 13 Jbeta primers. TCRdb keeps only in-frame clones here, not all; method: immunoSEQ multiplex PCR. This table has about 180,000 clones, 84% appearing once. The specimen was PBMCs. Receptors originate from a man aged 18 to 35 in good health and CMV-seronegative.

The CDR3 nucleotides read TGTGCCAGCAGCCGGAATTCCGGAGGTTGGGGTGAGCAGTTCTTC. Amino acid sequence: CASSRNSGGWGEQFF. This rearrangement joins TRBV7-3 to TRBJ2-1; maybe TRBD2 (5 bases). This CDR3 contains 15 residues. Germline V gene lookup returns CDR1 SGHTA and CDR2 FQGTGA. Trimming removed 5 bases at V and 9 bases at J, with 20 bases between.

J is TRBJ2-5 and V is TRBV27, with D unresolved. The better agreement between TRBJ2-7 and the DNA end casts doubt on the J call. The germline gives CDR1 MNHEY, CDR2 SMNVEV (reference sequence). The CDR3 is 15 amino acids. The CDR3 region is CASSLVPGSSYEQYF. CDR3 in DNA: TGTGCCAGCAGTTTAGTCCCAGGTTCATCCTACGAGCAGTACTTC.

The V and J genes are TRBV6-5 and TRBJ1-5, with a possible D match to TRBD1 (5 bases). Trimming took off 6 bases at V and 2 bases at J, with 14 bases between the two ends. Germline V lookup: CDR1 MNHEY, CDR2 SVGAGI. The CDR3 is made up of 15 amino acids. The CDR3 bases are TGTGCCAGCAGACCGTCGTGGGGGGGCAATCAGCCCCAGCATTTT. Its protein is CASRPSWGGNQPQHF.

This chain joins TRBV18 and TRBJ2-3, with a weak D call TRBD1 (6 bases). The CDR3 loop spans 17 amino acids. The V gene's germline CDR1 is KGHSH and CDR2 LQKENI. Trimming pared 1 base from V and 4 bases from J, leaving 18 bases between. Here the CDR3 DNA reads TGTGCCAGCTCACCACTCCCAGGGGCGCAGGGACCAGATACGCAGTATTTT. Protein: CASSPLPGAQGPDTQYF.

The chain joins TRBV29-1 to TRBJ2-1, with D possibly TRBD1 on 5 matching bases. The germline gives CDR1 SQVTM, CDR2 ANQGSEA. The CDR3 has 14 amino acids. V was trimmed by 4 bases and J by 0 bases, leaving 10 bases between them. The CDR3 protein is CSVGGSSSYNEQFF. Here the CDR3 DNA reads TGCAGCGTTGGGGGCTCAAGCTCCTACAATGAGCAGTTCTTC.

This clone showed up just once. At the DNA level, this CDR3 is encoded by other sequences in the same sample as well. This chain connects TRBV20-1 to TRBJ2-7; D might be TRBD2 (5 bases). The CDR3 runs 11 residues. V shed 2 bases and J shed 3 bases, with 5 bases lying between them. Germline CDR1 reads DFQATT; CDR2 reads SNEGSKA (reference sequence). CDR3 sequence reads: CSARSGYEQYF. The CDR3 DNA reads TGCAGTGCTAGAAGCGGCTACGAGCAGTACTTC.

This clone was seen once. This rearrangement joins TRBV2 to TRBJ1-5; 9 bases align to TRBD1. Germline CDR1 SNHLY, CDR2 FYNNEI. The CDR3 loop spans 14 amino acids. V trimming: 5 bases; J trimming: 7 bases; junction bases outside the gene matches: 6. CDR3 in amino acids: CASSTGTGRQPQHF. CDR3 sequence (DNA): TGTGCCAGCAGTACAGGGACAGGGCGGCAGCCCCAGCATTTT. The whole variable domain, filled in from reference TRBV2 and TRBJ1-5, reads EPEVTQTPSHQVTQMGQEVILRCVPISNHLYFYWYRQILGQKVEFLVSFYNNEISEKSEIFDDQFSVERPDGSNFTLKIRSTKLEDSAMYFCASSTGTGRQPQHFGDGTRLSIL.

The chain joins TRBV5-6 to TRBJ2-1, with TRBD1 matching 10 bases. The CDR3 spans 17 residues. The J segment lost 1 base and the V segment lost 4 bases, leaving 8 bases of the junction unmatched. CDR1 and CDR2 (germline): SGHDT, YYEEEE. This chain's CDR3 is CASSLYRTGGSYNEQFF. The CDR3 DNA is TGTGCCAGCAGCCTTTACAGGACAGGGGGTTCCTACAATGAGCAGTTCTTC.

The J gene is TRBJ1-3, the V gene TRBV9, with D unclear. Per the germline V gene, CDR1 is SGDLS and CDR2 is YYNGEE. V gave up 0 bases and J gave up 0 bases, with 10 bases separating them. This CDR3 region has 16 residues. CDR3 coding DNA: TGTGCCAGCAGCGTAGGGTCAGCGGACTCTGGAAACACCATATATTTT. It encodes CASSVGSADSGNTIYF.

This sequence joins TRBV9 and TRBJ2-7, with 8 bases fitting TRBD1. The V and J ends lost 4 bases and 6 bases, in that order; junction bases with no gene match: 3. This CDR3 is built from 12 residues. CDR1 and CDR2 from the germline V gene are SGDLS and YYNGEE. Here the CDR3 DNA reads TGTGCCAGCAGCCCACAGGGGGTCGAGCAGTACTTC. Its translation: CASSPQGVEQYF.

This chain uses TRBV7-2 with TRBJ2-7; D might be TRBD1 (6 bases). The CDR3 consists of 13 residues. Germline values: CDR1 SGHTA, CDR2 FQGNSA. Trimming took off 6 bases at V and 2 bases at J, with 11 bases between the two ends. The CDR3 region has the DNA TGTGCCAGCAGTTTCCAGGGGCCCTACGAGCAGTACTTC. It translates to CASSFQGPYEQYF.

The chain has TRBV6-5 and TRBJ2-7; possibly TRBD1 for D (6 bases). In germline, CDR1 is MNHEY, CDR2 SVGAGI. The CDR3 length is 13 residues. Deletions cut 8 bases from V and 2 bases from J, with 13 bases between. CDR3 sequence (DNA): TGTGCCAGCCGAGGGGGACCTCCCTACGAGCAGTACTTC. Translating gives CASRGGPPYEQYF.

This clone was picked up one time. The CDR3 nucleotides read TGTGCCAGCAGTTTAGACCACGGGGGTCAGCCCCAGCATTTT. This translates into CASSLDHGGQPQHF. The chain has TRBV27 and TRBJ1-5, with D possibly being TRBD1 (5 bases). Trimming left V 2 bases short and J 6 bases short, with 11 bases between. Germline V gene data show CDR1 as MNHEY and CDR2 as SMNVEV (reference sequence). The CDR3 is made up of 14 amino acids.

V usage is TRBV6-1 and J usage is TRBJ2-5; TRBD2 matches at 11 bases. With 10 bases clipped from V and 5 bases from J, the junction kept 6 bases outside the gene matches. The CDR3 is 13 residues long. Germline V CDR1 and CDR2: MNHNS, SASEGT. The CDR3 bases are TGTGCCACGACTAGCGGGGATCGGGAGACCCAGTACTTC. This codes for CATTSGDRETQYF.

The chain has TRBV4-1 and TRBJ2-1; D not certain. The CDR3 sequence is 12 residues long. Germline V gene sequence: CDR1 MGHRA, CDR2 YSYEKL. V lost 2 bases and J lost 5, with 4 bases in between. CDR3 DNA: TGCGCCAGCAGCCAAACAGACAATGAGCAGTTCTTC. Protein product: CASSQTDNEQFF.

This clone was seen a single time. CDR3 nucleotide sequence: TGTGCTAGTGGTTTATACAGCACCGGGGAGCTGTTTTTT. Residues: CASGLYSTGELFF. This chain uses TRBV12-5 with TRBJ2-2, with D unclear. The CDR3 is made up of 13 amino acids. The V end lost 3 bases, the J end lost 4 bases, and 6 bases lay between the germline ends. CDR1 is LGHNT and CDR2 is FRNRAP in the germline V gene.

This CDR3 reads CASSFGQGPYEQYF. Here the CDR3 DNA reads TGTGCCAGCAGCTTCGGGCAGGGGCCCTACGAGCAGTACTTC. The rearrangement links TRBV5-5 to TRBJ2-7; TRBD1 might be the D (6 bases). V gave up 2 bases and J gave up 2 bases, with 11 bases separating them. Germline values: CDR1 SGHKS, CDR2 YYEKEE (reference sequence). The CDR3 runs 14 residues.

V gene TRBV9 combines with J gene TRBJ1-2; D is unclear. The CDR3 loop spans 16 amino acids. Per the germline V gene, CDR1 is SGDLS and CDR2 is YYNGEE. V was cut by 1 base and J by 5 bases, with 18 bases left in between. The CDR3 bases are TGTGCCAGCAGCGTATTGGATAGGACTGCCGGTTATGGCTACACCTTC. It translates to CASSVLDRTAGYGYTF.

The chain joins TRBV6-5 to TRBJ1-1, with TRBD1 as a possible D gene (5 bases). Germline CDR1 and CDR2: MNHEY and SVGAGI. The CDR3 sequence is 14 residues long. The V end lost 1 base, the J end lost 3 bases, and 9 bases lay between the germline ends. In DNA form, the CDR3 reads TGTGCCAGCAGTTACTTCTTCAGGGACACTGAAGCTTTCTTT. Amino acids: CASSYFFRDTEAFF.

The chain is built from TRBV7-3 and TRBJ1-3; 9 bases match TRBD1. The trim removed 5 bases at V and 7 bases at J, leaving 9 bases unmatched. Germline assignment: CDR1 SGHTA and CDR2 FQGTGA. The CDR3 runs 15 residues. The CDR3 coding sequence is TGTGCCAGCAGCCCTACAGGGGGCGCCGGGAACACCATATATTTT. It yields the protein CASSPTGGAGNTIYF.

This clone was recorded once. CDR3 sequence: CASSNPLAGAEQYF. CDR3 DNA: TGTGCCAGCAGCAACCCCCTAGCGGGAGCCGAGCAGTACTTC. The chain couples TRBV5-5 to TRBJ2-7, with TRBD2 matching over 10 bases. The junction had 7 bases not matched to a gene; V was cut back by 4 bases and J by 6 bases. Germline CDR1 and CDR2: SGHKS and YYEKEE (reference sequence). The CDR3 is 14 amino acids.